One and the same sample provided the 21 T cell receptor beta chains below, sequenced in a study of beta chain features in type 1 diabetes. The study reverse transcribed the entire isolated RNA, so it sequenced expressed TCRB transcripts. Profiled with immunoSEQ multiplex PCR; TCRdb holds only in-frame clones, not every one. The sample carries about 130,000 clones, around 8.7% recorded once. Sequencing was done on a sample of central memory CD4+ T cells from blood. The receptors originated from a man younger than 35 in good health.

The chain uses TRBV6-5 and TRBJ2-7; tentative D call: TRBD1 (6 bases). The CDR3 extends over 14 amino acids. V was clipped by 2 bases and J by 5 bases, with 13 bases between them. Germline CDR1 and CDR2: MNHEY and SVGAGI. CDR3 residues: CASSYRAGVNEQYF. DNA for the CDR3: TGTGCCAGCAGTTACCGGGCAGGGGTGAACGAGCAGTACTTC.

This clone was counted a few times. V usage is TRBV5-1 and J usage is TRBJ1-1, with a tentative D call TRBD1 (5 bases). V gave up 4 bases and J gave up 1 base, with 14 bases separating them. Germline V lookup: CDR1 SGHRS, CDR2 YFSETQ. The CDR3 totals 15 residues. The CDR3 reads CASSPEGQTNTEAFF. The CDR3 region has the DNA TGCGCCAGCAGCCCGGAGGGGCAGACGAACACTGAAGCTTTCTTT.

The chain has TRBV5-5 and TRBJ1-5; 10 positions match TRBD1. CDR3 length: 15 residues. Germline-derived CDR1 and CDR2 are SGHKS and YYEKEE (reference sequence). V shed 4 bases and J 4 bases; nucleotides not matched to a gene: 5. DNA of the CDR3: TGTGCCAGCAGCCTAGGACAGGGGGTAAATCAGCCCCAGCATTTT. This encodes CASSLGQGVNQPQHF.

The chain uses TRBV7-2 and TRBJ1-5; 8 bases map to TRBD1. Germline lookup yields CDR1 SGHTA and CDR2 FQGNSA. The CDR3 loop spans 15 amino acids. J was trimmed by 5 bases and V by 1 base; bases with no gene match: 4. The CDR3 spells CASSLGGQVYQPQHF. CDR3 DNA: TGTGCCAGCAGCTTAGGGGGACAGGTCTATCAGCCCCAGCATTTT.

This clone was seen only a few times. V usage is TRBV4-1 and J usage is TRBJ2-1, with a possible D match to TRBD1 (5 bases). Trimming pared 2 bases from V and 4 bases from J, leaving 12 bases between. CDR3 length: 15 amino acids. Germline V gives CDR1 MGHRA, CDR2 YSYEKL. The CDR3 DNA reads as TGCGCCAGCAGCCAACAGGGTCTCACTTACAATGAGCAGTTCTTC. It encodes CASSQQGLTYNEQFF.

This clone was counted only a few times. The chain uses TRBV4-1 and TRBJ2-1; D unclear. The CDR3 covers 17 residues. Trimming took off 4 bases at V and 1 base at J, with 17 bases between the two ends. Germline CDR1 and CDR2: MGHRA and YSYEKL. The CDR3: CASSLPKQTPSYNEQFF. The CDR3 bases are TGCGCCAGCAGCCTACCTAAGCAGACACCTTCCTACAATGAGCAGTTCTTC.

This clone has more than one count but fewer than ten. The chain couples TRBV7-6 to TRBJ1-6; 11 bases match TRBD1. The CDR3 has 17 residues. The V gene end was trimmed by 5 bases and the J gene end by 8 bases; junction bases not matched to a gene: 11. The V gene's germline CDR1 is SGHVS and CDR2 FNYEAQ. Written as DNA, the CDR3 is TGTGCCAGCAGCCTAGAGGCAGGACAGGGGGCTTATTCACCCCTCCACTTT. Protein product: CASSLEAGQGAYSPLHF. The entire variable domain, with the rest obtained from reference TRBV7-6 and TRBJ1-6, is as follows: GAGVSQSPRYKVTKRGQDVALRCDPISGHVSLYWYRQALGQGPEFLTYFNYEAQQDKSGLPNDRFSAERPEGSISTLTIQRTEQRDSAMYRCASSLEAGQGAYSPLHFGNGTRLTVT.

V gene TRBV6-1 combines with J gene TRBJ2-7, with 12 positions matching TRBD1. The CDR3 consists of 16 residues. V lost 4 bases to trimming and J lost 1 base; unmatched junction nucleotides: 5. Germline V gene sequence: CDR1 MNHNS, CDR2 SASEGT. CDR3: CASSGPGQGASYEQYF. For the CDR3, the DNA is TGTGCCAGCAGTGGCCCGGGACAGGGGGCGTCCTACGAGCAGTACTTC.

A few counts support this clone. The V and J genes are TRBV9 and TRBJ2-2, with D perhaps matching TRBD1 (5 bases). This CDR3 comprises 13 residues. Germline CDR1 is SGDLS and CDR2 is YYNGEE. V was cut by 4 bases and J by 7 bases, with 11 bases left in between. CDR3 amino acids: CASSPREIGELFF. Here the CDR3 DNA reads TGTGCCAGCAGCCCCAGGGAAATCGGGGAGCTGTTTTTT. Full variable domain (remainder filled in from reference TRBV9 and TRBJ2-2): DSGVTQTPKHLITATGQRVTLRCSPRSGDLSVYWYQQSLDQGLQFLIQYYNGEERAKGNILERFSAQQFPDLHSELNLSSLELGDSALYFCASSPREIGELFFGEGSRLTVL.

This clone was observed many times. The genes are TRBV4-3 and TRBJ2-7; unclear D gene. The CDR3 extends over 13 amino acids. Germline V gene data show CDR1 as LGHNA and CDR2 as YSLEER. Deletions cut 1 base from V and 2 bases from J, with 6 bases between. The CDR3 reads CASSQGLAYEQYF. DNA of the CDR3: TGCGCCAGCAGCCAAGGGCTAGCCTACGAGCAGTACTTC.

This clone came up a few times. This chain connects TRBV7-8 to TRBJ2-1; D gene ambiguous. Germline CDR1 is SGHVS and CDR2 is FQNEAQ. This CDR3 has 15 amino acids. Trimming cost V 4 bases and J 5 bases, with 15 bases left between them. CDR3 region: CASSSSDMGDNEQFF. CDR3 nucleotide sequence: TGTGCCAGCAGCTCCTCAGACATGGGCGACAATGAGCAGTTCTTC.

This clone was detected only a few times. In nucleotides, the CDR3 is TGTGCCAGCAAAAGAGGGTCGGAGGGAGCAGGGCAGCCCCAGCATTTT. This gives the protein CASKRGSEGAGQPQHF. This chain joins TRBV6-6 and TRBJ1-5; a possible D gene is TRBD1 (5 bases). V lost 7 bases and J 7 bases, leaving 23 bases between the germline ends. This CDR3 is 16 amino acids long. Germline V gene sequence: CDR1 MNHNY, CDR2 SVGAGI (reference sequence).

This clone was detected ten times or more. The V and J genes are TRBV5-6 and TRBJ2-5; 9 nucleotides line up with TRBD1. Trimming removed 4 bases from V and 5 bases from J; junction bases left unmatched: 9. Germline CDR1 is SGHDT and CDR2 is YYEEEE. The CDR3 sequence is 15 residues long. DNA for the CDR3: TGTGCCAGCAGCCAACGCGGGACAGGGACGGAGACCCAGTACTTC. Translating it yields CASSQRGTGTETQYF.

This clone was counted a few times. The chain is built from TRBV6-1 and TRBJ2-7; 13 bases are a match to TRBD2. The J segment lost 2 bases and the V segment lost 7 bases, leaving 5 bases of the junction unmatched. Germline loops: CDR1 MNHNS, CDR2 SASEGT. CDR3 length: 15 amino acids. This CDR3 reads CASTRTSGGPYEQYF. The CDR3 bases are TGTGCCAGCACTAGGACTAGCGGGGGACCCTACGAGCAGTACTTC.

This clone was observed a few times. The chain uses TRBV18 and TRBJ1-1, with 10 bases matching TRBD1. The CDR3 consists of 15 residues. From germline, CDR1 is KGHSH and CDR2 LQKENI. The V gene end was trimmed by 3 bases and the J gene end by 3 bases; junction bases not matched to a gene: 4. CDR3 in amino acids: CASSPGDRGYTEAFF. CDR3 in DNA: TGTGCCAGCTCACCGGGGGACAGGGGATACACTGAAGCTTTCTTT.

The rearrangement links TRBV28 to TRBJ2-1; 7 nucleotides match TRBD2. The trim removed 3 bases at V and 11 bases at J, leaving 10 bases unmatched. The CDR3 contains 14 residues. Germline loops: CDR1 MDHEN, CDR2 SYDVKM. The CDR3 reads CASSLAGSGGKQFF. CDR3 nucleotides: TGTGCCAGCAGTTTGGCTGGGTCGGGAGGTAAGCAGTTCTTC.

This chain joins TRBV7-2 and TRBJ2-7; D ambiguous. Germline CDR1 reads SGHTA; CDR2 reads FQGNSA. Trimming pared 1 base from V and 6 bases from J, leaving 13 bases between. The CDR3 is 14 amino acids. The CDR3 reads CASSLGWQSFEQYF. The CDR3 bases are TGTGCCAGCAGCTTAGGGTGGCAGTCGTTCGAGCAGTACTTC.

This chain joins TRBV9 and TRBJ1-5, with TRBD1 as a possible D gene (6 bases). The CDR3 has 15 residues. V was cut by 2 bases and J by 0 bases, with 9 bases left in between. Germline values: CDR1 SGDLS, CDR2 YYNGEE. CDR3 amino acids: CASSVDSSSNQPQHF. For the CDR3, the DNA is TGTGCCAGCAGCGTGGACAGTTCTAGCAATCAGCCCCAGCATTTT.

The sample holds a few counts of this clone. The chain recombines TRBV11-2 with TRBJ1-5; 8 nucleotides match TRBD1. The ends lost 5 bases at V and 7 bases at J; junction bases unmatched: 4. Per the germline V gene, CDR1 is SGHAT and CDR2 is FQNNGV. The CDR3 extends over 13 amino acids. CDR3 nucleotides: TGTGCCAGCAGCGGGACAGGTGGACAGCCCCAGCATTTT. This encodes CASSGTGGQPQHF.

This clone was observed a few times. The chain recombines TRBV6-5 with TRBJ2-6; the D gene is possibly TRBD1 (6 bases). The CDR3 consists of 15 residues. With 5 bases removed from V and 2 bases from J, the gap between germline ends came to 10 bases. Germline V gene sequence: CDR1 MNHEY, CDR2 SVGAGI. The CDR3 loop reads CASSTRQAGANVLTF. The CDR3 nucleotides read TGTGCCAGCAGTACAAGACAGGCTGGGGCCAACGTCCTGACTTTC.

This chain uses TRBV7-2 with TRBJ2-2, with 10 bases identical to TRBD1. Germline assignment: CDR1 SGHTA and CDR2 FQGNSA. V was pared by 2 bases and J by 4 bases, with 7 bases of the junction left unmatched. The CDR3 is made up of 17 amino acids. CDR3 sequence reads: CASSLLSGTGVTGELFF. The CDR3 region has the DNA TGTGCCAGCAGCTTACTCTCCGGGACAGGGGTCACCGGGGAGCTGTTTTTT.